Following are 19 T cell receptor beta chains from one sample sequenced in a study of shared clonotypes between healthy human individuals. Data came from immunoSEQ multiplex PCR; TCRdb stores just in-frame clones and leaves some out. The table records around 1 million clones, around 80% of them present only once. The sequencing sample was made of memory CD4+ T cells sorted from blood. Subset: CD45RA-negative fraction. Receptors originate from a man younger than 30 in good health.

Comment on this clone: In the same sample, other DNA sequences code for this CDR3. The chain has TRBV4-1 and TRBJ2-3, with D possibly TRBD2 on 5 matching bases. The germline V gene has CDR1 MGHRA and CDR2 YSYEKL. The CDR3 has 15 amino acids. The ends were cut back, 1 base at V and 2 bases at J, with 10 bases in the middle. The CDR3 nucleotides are TGCGCCAGCAGCCAAGGTCGGGGTCCCACAGATACGCAGTATTTT. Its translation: CASSQGRGPTDTQYF.

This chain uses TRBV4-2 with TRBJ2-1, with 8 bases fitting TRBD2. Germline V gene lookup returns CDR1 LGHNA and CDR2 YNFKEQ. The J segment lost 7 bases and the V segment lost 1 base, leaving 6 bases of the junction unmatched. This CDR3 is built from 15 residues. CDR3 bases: TGTGCCAGCAGCCAAGTGACAGCGGGGGTTAATGAGCAGTTCTTC. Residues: CASSQVTAGVNEQFF.

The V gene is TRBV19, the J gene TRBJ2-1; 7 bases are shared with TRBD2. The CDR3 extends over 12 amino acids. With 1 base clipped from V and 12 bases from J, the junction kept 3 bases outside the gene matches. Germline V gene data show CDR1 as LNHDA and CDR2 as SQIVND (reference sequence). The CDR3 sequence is CASSIGLATQFF. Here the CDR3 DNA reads TGTGCCAGTAGTATAGGACTAGCTACGCAGTTCTTC. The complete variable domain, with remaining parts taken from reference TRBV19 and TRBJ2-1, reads DGGITQSPKYLFRKEGQNVTLSCEQNLNHDAMYWYRQDPGQGLRLIYYSQIVNDFQKGDIAEGYSVSREKKESFPLTVTSAQKNPTAFYLCASSIGLATQFFGPGTRLTVL.

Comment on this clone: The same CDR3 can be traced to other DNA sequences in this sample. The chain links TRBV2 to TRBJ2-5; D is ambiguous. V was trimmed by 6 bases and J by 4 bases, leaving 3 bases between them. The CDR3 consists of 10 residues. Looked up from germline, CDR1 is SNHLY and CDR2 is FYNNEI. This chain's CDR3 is CASRTETQYF. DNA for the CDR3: TGTGCCAGCAGGACAGAGACCCAGTACTTC.

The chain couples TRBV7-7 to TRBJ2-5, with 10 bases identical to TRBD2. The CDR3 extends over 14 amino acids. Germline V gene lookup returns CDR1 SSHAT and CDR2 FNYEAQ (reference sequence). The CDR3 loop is CASGLAGGVETQYF. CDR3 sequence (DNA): TGTGCTAGTGGGTTAGCGGGAGGCGTAGAGACCCAGTACTTC.

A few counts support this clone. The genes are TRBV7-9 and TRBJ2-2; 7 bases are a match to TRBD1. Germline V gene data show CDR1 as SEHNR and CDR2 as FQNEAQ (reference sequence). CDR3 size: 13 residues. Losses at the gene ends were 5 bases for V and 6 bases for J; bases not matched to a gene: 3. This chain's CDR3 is CASSRTGAGELFF. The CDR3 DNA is TGTGCCAGCAGCCGAACAGGGGCCGGGGAGCTGTTTTTT.

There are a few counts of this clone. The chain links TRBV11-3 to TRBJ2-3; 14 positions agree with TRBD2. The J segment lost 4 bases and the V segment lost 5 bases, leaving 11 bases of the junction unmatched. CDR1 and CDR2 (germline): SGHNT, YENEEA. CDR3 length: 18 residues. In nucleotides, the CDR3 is TGTGCCAGCAGCCGTGGGACTAGCGGGGGTTTCCTCCCAGATACGCAGTATTTT. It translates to CASSRGTSGGFLPDTQYF.

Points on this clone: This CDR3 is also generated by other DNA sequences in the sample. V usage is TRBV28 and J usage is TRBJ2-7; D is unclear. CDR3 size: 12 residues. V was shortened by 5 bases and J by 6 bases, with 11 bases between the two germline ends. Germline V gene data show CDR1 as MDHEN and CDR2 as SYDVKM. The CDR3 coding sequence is TGTGCCAGCAGTCCCCTCAGATCCGAGCAGTACTTC. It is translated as CASSPLRSEQYF. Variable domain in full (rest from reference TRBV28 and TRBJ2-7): DVKVTQSSRYLVKRTGEKVFLECVQDMDHENMFWYRQDPGLGLRLIYFSYDVKMKEKGDIPEGYSVSREKKERFSLILESASTNQTSMYLCASSPLRSEQYFGPGTRLTVT.

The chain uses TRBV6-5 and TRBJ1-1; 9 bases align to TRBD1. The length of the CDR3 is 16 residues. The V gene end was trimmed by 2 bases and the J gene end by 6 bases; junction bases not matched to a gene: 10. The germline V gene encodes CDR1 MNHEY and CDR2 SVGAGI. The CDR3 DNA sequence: TGTGCCAGCAGTTACAGTATCAGGACAGGGGCTTCTGAAGCTTTCTTT. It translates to CASSYSIRTGASEAFF.

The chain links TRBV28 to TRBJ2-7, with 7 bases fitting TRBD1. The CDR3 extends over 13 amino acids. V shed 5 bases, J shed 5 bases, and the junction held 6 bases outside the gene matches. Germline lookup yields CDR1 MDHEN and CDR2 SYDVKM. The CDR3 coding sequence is TGTGCCAGCAGTCCCTCGGACAGGCACGAGCAGTACTTC. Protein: CASSPSDRHEQYF.

The CDR3 loop is CASSRDGGGSYEQYF. The CDR3 nucleotides read TGCGCCAGCAGCCGTGACGGTGGTGGAAGCTACGAGCAGTACTTC. This sequence joins TRBV5-1 and TRBJ2-7; unclear D gene. The CDR3 is 15 amino acids. V lost 4 bases, J lost 3 bases, and 17 bases lay in between. CDR1 is SGHRS and CDR2 is YFSETQ in the germline V gene.

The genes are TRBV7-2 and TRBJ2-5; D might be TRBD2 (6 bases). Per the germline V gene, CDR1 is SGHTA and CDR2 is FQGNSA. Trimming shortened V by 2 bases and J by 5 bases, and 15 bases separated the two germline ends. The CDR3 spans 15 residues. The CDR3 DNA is TGTGCCAGCAGCTTAAATAGCGGAGGGAGGGAGACCCAGTACTTC. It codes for CASSLNSGGRETQYF.

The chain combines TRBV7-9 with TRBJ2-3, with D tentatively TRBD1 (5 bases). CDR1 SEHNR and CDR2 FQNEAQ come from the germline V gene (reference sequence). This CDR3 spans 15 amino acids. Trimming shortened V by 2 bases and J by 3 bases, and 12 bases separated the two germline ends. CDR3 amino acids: CASSLRRQGTDTQYF. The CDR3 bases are TGTGCCAGCAGCTTAAGAAGGCAGGGAACAGATACGCAGTATTTT.

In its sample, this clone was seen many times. The CDR3 DNA reads as TGCGCCAGCAGTCCCCCGGACAAGCATAATTCACCCCTCCACTTT. This sequence encodes CASSPPDKHNSPLHF. The chain links TRBV10-2 to TRBJ1-6; a possible D gene is TRBD1 (5 bases). Trimming stripped 5 bases from V and 5 bases from J, with 13 bases between. The CDR3 contains 15 residues. Germline CDR1 WSHSY, CDR2 SAAADI.

CDR3 sequence: CASSSQERGFSPLHF. The CDR3 region has the DNA TGTGCCAGCAGCTCACAGGAAAGGGGCTTTTCACCCCTCCACTTT. The rearrangement uses TRBV5-4 and TRBJ1-6; D possibly corresponds to TRBD1 (5 bases). The V end was cut by 3 bases, the J end by 9 bases, with 16 bases between. The CDR3 is 15 residues long. The germline V gene has CDR1 SGHNT and CDR2 YYREEE (reference sequence).

In nucleotides, the CDR3 is TGTGCCAGCAGTGAGCGACAGGGTCTGAAGATTGTCTACGAGCAGTACTTC. As protein: CASSERQGLKIVYEQYF. J is TRBJ2-7 and V is TRBV6-1; the match to TRBD1 covers 7 bases. After removal of 3 bases from V and 3 bases from J, the junction contained 14 bases not matched to a gene. Looked up from germline, CDR1 is MNHNS and CDR2 is SASEGT. The CDR3 runs 17 residues.

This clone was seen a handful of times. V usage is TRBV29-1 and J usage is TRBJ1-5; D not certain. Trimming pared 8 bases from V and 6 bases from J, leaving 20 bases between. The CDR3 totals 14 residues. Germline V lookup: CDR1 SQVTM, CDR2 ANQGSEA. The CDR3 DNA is TGCAGCCCCTCGGAGTGGAGGGCTGGTCAGCCCCAGCATTTT. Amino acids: CSPSEWRAGQPQHF.

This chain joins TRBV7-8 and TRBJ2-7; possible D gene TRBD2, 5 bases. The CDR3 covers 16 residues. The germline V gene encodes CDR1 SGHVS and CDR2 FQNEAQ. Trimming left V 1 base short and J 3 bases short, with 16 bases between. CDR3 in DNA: TGTGCCAGCAGCTTAGGGTCTTTGAGTAGCGTCTACGAGCAGTACTTC. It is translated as CASSLGSLSSVYEQYF.

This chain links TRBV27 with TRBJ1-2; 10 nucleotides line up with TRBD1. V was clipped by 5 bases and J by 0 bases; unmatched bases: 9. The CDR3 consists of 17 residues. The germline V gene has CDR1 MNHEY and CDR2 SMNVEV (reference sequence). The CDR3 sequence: CASSRGTGARPNYGYTF. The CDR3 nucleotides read TGTGCCAGCAGTCGGGGGACAGGGGCCCGACCTAACTATGGCTACACCTTC.